Presented here are 26 T cell receptor beta chains from one specimen sequenced in a study. TCRdb called the RT-PCR reads again in MiXCR, with one record for every CDR3 protein. The repertoire holds hundreds of thousands of distinct CDR3 sequences, with 14% as singletons. Sequencing was done on a sample of memory CD4+ T cells from blood. The receptors stem from a female donor in good health, serving as a healthy control.

The table lists this clonotype with many counts. The V gene is TRBV2, the J gene TRBJ2-1, with 10 bases that match TRBD2. The junction had 9 bases not matched to a gene; V was cut back by 5 bases and J by 5 bases. Looked up from germline, CDR1 is SNHLY and CDR2 is FYNNEI. The CDR3 loop spans 16 amino acids. The CDR3 here is CASSQRLAGEDNEQFF. The CDR3 DNA is TGTGCCAGCAGTCAACGGCTAGCGGGAGAGGACAATGAGCAGTTCTTC.

This clonotype occurred many times. The J gene is TRBJ2-3, the V gene TRBV20-1; 7 positions agree with TRBD2. Germline V gives CDR1 DFQATT, CDR2 SNEGSKA (reference sequence). This CDR3 has 12 amino acids. With V trimmed by 5 bases and J by 8 bases, 7 bases remained unmatched. The CDR3 loop reads CSARLAGGTQYF. The CDR3 nucleotides are TGCAGTGCTCGACTAGCCGGGGGTACGCAGTATTTT.

This clonotype appeared many times. The V call is TRBV11-2, the J call TRBJ2-1, with TRBD2 matching over 7 bases. The V gene's germline CDR1 is SGHAT and CDR2 FQNNGV. This CDR3 spans 17 amino acids. V was pared by 3 bases and J by 12 bases, with 20 bases of the junction left unmatched. CDR3 in amino acids: CASSLPGVAGSQGTQFF. The CDR3 DNA is TGTGCCAGCAGCTTGCCGGGGGTAGCGGGCAGTCAAGGTACGCAGTTCTTC. The complete variable domain, with remaining parts taken from reference TRBV11-2 and TRBJ2-1, reads EAGVAQSPRYKIIEKRQSVAFWCNPISGHATLYWYQQILGQGPKLLIQFQNNGVVDDSQLPKDRFSAERLKGVDSTLKIQPAKLEDSAVYLCASSLPGVAGSQGTQFFGPGTRLTVL.

This clonotype was detected a few times. CDR3 protein: CASSLTGSGGELFF. Written as DNA, the CDR3 is TGTGCCAGCAGCTTGACAGGGTCTGGCGGGGAGCTGTTTTTT. V and J are TRBV5-6 and TRBJ2-2, with D perhaps TRBD1 (6 bases). CDR3 length: 14 residues. Trimming left V 1 base short and J 7 bases short, with 11 bases between. The germline V gene has CDR1 SGHDT and CDR2 YYEEEE.

This clonotype was detected only a few times. J is TRBJ2-5 and V is TRBV27; TRBD1 or TRBD2 may be the D gene (6 bases each). CDR1 MNHEY and CDR2 SMNVEV come from the germline V gene (reference sequence). V shed 4 bases and J shed 3 bases, with 15 bases lying between them. This CDR3 is built from 15 residues. DNA for the CDR3: TGTGCCAGCAGTTACGGGGTTAGGGGGGAAGAGACCCAGTACTTC. This sequence encodes CASSYGVRGEETQYF.

This chain links TRBV6-5 with TRBJ2-7; 9 bases map to TRBD2. V gave up 2 bases and J gave up 1 base; unmatched junction bases: 3. There are 15 residues in the CDR3. CDR1 and CDR2 (germline): MNHEY, SVGAGI. The chain's CDR3 is CASSYAAGGSYEQYF. As DNA, the CDR3 is TGTGCCAGCAGTTACGCGGCGGGAGGGTCCTACGAGCAGTACTTC.

V and J are TRBV15 and TRBJ2-1; 7 nucleotides line up with TRBD1. The V and J ends lost 3 bases and 5 bases, in that order; junction bases with no gene match: 7. This CDR3 is 15 amino acids long. Germline V CDR1 and CDR2: LNHNV, YYDKDF (reference sequence). In DNA form, the CDR3 reads TGTGCCACCAGCAGGGGACAGCCGGGTGACAATGAGCAGTTCTTC. Translation: CATSRGQPGDNEQFF.

This clonotype showed up just a few times. The chain recombines TRBV5-1 with TRBJ1-1; a weak D match, TRBD1 (6 bases). In germline, CDR1 is SGHRS, CDR2 YFSETQ. V shed 4 bases and J shed 4 bases, with 11 bases lying between them. The CDR3 consists of 13 residues. The CDR3 is CASSSTGLTEAFF. The CDR3 nucleotides are TGCGCCAGCAGCAGTACAGGGCTCACTGAAGCTTTCTTT. The whole variable domain, remainder taken from reference TRBV5-1 and TRBJ1-1, is KAGVTQTPRYLIKTRGQQVTLSCSPISGHRSVSWYQQTPGQGLQFLFEYFSETQRNKGNFPGRFSGRQFSNSRSEMNVSTLELGDSALYLCASSSTGLTEAFFGQGTRLTVV.

The chain is built from TRBV7-9 and TRBJ1-1, with 9 bases that match TRBD1. CDR1 SEHNR and CDR2 FQNEAQ come from the germline V gene (reference sequence). V shed 6 bases, J shed 6 bases, and the junction held 8 bases outside the gene matches. The CDR3 totals 14 residues. The CDR3 loop is CASRGTGGASEAFF. Here the CDR3 DNA reads TGTGCCAGCAGGGGTACAGGGGGCGCGTCTGAAGCTTTCTTT.

Many counts were recorded for this clonotype. This chain joins TRBV24-1 and TRBJ2-3; 7 nucleotides agree with TRBD2. This CDR3 comprises 16 residues. Trimming removed 3 bases from V and 7 bases from J; junction bases left unmatched: 12. Germline assignment: CDR1 KGHDR and CDR2 SFDVKD. For the CDR3, the DNA is TGTGCCACCAGTGATCCTGGGAGGGACCCATCGAATACGCAGTATTTT. Translation: CATSDPGRDPSNTQYF.

The J gene is TRBJ1-5, the V gene TRBV7-9, with 7 positions matching TRBD1. The CDR3 is 15 residues long. V was pared by 0 bases and J by 7 bases, with 6 bases of the junction left unmatched. The germline CDR1 and CDR2 sequences are SEHNR and FQNEAQ (reference sequence). The CDR3 DNA reads TGTGCCAGCAGCTTAGCAGGGGGCGAAATCCAGCCCCAGCATTTT. As protein: CASSLAGGEIQPQHF. Together with reference TRBV7-9 and TRBJ1-5, the CDR3 gives the full variable domain: DTGVSQNPRHKITKRGQNVTFRCDPISEHNRLYWYRQTLGQGPEFLTYFQNEAQLEKSRLLSDRFSAERPKGSFSTLEIQRTEQGDSAMYLCASSLAGGEIQPQHFGDGTRLSIL.

The V call is TRBV15, the J call TRBJ2-7; 10 nucleotides agree with TRBD2. The CDR3 loop spans 15 amino acids. Germline CDR1 and CDR2: LNHNV and YYDKDF (reference sequence). V trimming: 0 bases; J trimming: 2 bases; junction bases outside the gene matches: 1. This CDR3 is CATSRESGGAYEQYF. CDR3 in DNA: TGTGCCACCAGCAGAGAGAGCGGGGGGGCCTACGAGCAGTACTTC.

There are many counts of this clonotype. The J gene is TRBJ2-3, the V gene TRBV12-3 or TRBV12-4, with TRBD2 identical over 10 bases. The CDR3 extends over 15 amino acids. V was clipped by 3 bases and J by 2 bases; unmatched bases: 2. The CDR3 nucleotides are TGTGCCAGCAGTTTCCTAGCGGGAGTCACAGATACGCAGTATTTT. As protein: CASSFLAGVTDTQYF.

This clonotype was seen at least ten times. This chain links TRBV15 with TRBJ2-5; D possibly corresponds to TRBD1 (7 bases). The CDR3 has 15 residues. The germline V gene has CDR1 LNHNV and CDR2 YYDKDF (reference sequence). Trimming stripped 0 bases from V and 2 bases from J, with 10 bases between. This CDR3 is CATSRDQGGQETQYF. The CDR3 DNA sequence: TGTGCCACCAGCAGAGATCAGGGGGGACAAGAGACCCAGTACTTC.

V is TRBV5-1 and J is TRBJ1-1, with no clear D. The V end lost 0 bases, the J end lost 0 bases, and 9 bases lay between the germline ends. The CDR3 length is 15 residues. Germline loops: CDR1 SGHRS, CDR2 YFSETQ. The CDR3 DNA sequence: TGCGCCAGCAGCTTGGTCGAGGCGATGAACACTGAAGCTTTCTTT. Its translation: CASSLVEAMNTEAFF.

A few counts support this clonotype. The genes are TRBV20-1 and TRBJ1-2; D possibly corresponds to TRBD1 (5 bases). V was trimmed by 6 bases and J by 7 bases, leaving 18 bases between them. CDR3 length: 13 amino acids. Germline V gives CDR1 DFQATT, CDR2 SNEGSKA (reference sequence). The CDR3 region is CSALEGSGAGYTF. The CDR3 nucleotides are TGCAGTGCCCTTGAGGGGTCTGGCGCTGGCTACACCTTC.

This clonotype was detected a few times. The chain combines TRBV2 with TRBJ1-1, with D perhaps TRBD1 (6 bases). The CDR3 has 13 amino acids. Trimming removed 8 bases from V and 0 bases from J, with 10 bases in between. The germline V gene has CDR1 SNHLY and CDR2 FYNNEI. CDR3 nucleotide sequence: TGTGCCAGCCTAGGACAGTTGAACACTGAAGCTTTCTTT. It encodes CASLGQLNTEAFF.

This clonotype has only a few counts. This sequence joins TRBV10-3 and TRBJ2-3; 14 bases are a match to TRBD2. The trim removed 3 bases at V and 5 bases at J, leaving 7 bases unmatched. Germline CDR1 is ENHRY and CDR2 is SYGVKD. This CDR3 is 17 amino acids long. This chain's CDR3 is CAISDLRGTSGRDTQYF. The CDR3 region has the DNA TGTGCCATCAGTGATCTCCGGGGGACTAGCGGGAGAGATACGCAGTATTTT.

This clonotype was seen repeatedly, ten times or more. The chain is built from TRBV20-1 and TRBJ2-5; D may be TRBD1 (6 bases). Germline-derived CDR1 and CDR2 are DFQATT and SNEGSKA (reference sequence). The CDR3 consists of 12 residues. With 5 bases removed from V and 5 bases from J, the gap between germline ends came to 12 bases. Written as DNA, the CDR3 is TGCAGTGCTCCAGGGGTGAGCGAGACCCAGTACTTC. Protein sequence: CSAPGVSETQYF.

This clonotype was observed many times. This chain uses TRBV29-1 with TRBJ2-2; the D is unclear. The length of the CDR3 is 14 residues. The germline gives CDR1 SQVTM, CDR2 ANQGSEA. V lost 6 bases and J lost 6, with 17 bases in between. CDR3 amino acids: CSVSRAKGSGELFF. CDR3 bases: TGCAGCGTAAGCCGGGCCAAGGGATCCGGGGAGCTGTTTTTT.

This clonotype was counted a few times. The chain recombines TRBV11-2 with TRBJ2-1, with D possibly being TRBD2 (5 bases). This CDR3 has 14 residues. Germline V CDR1 and CDR2: SGHAT, FQNNGV. Trimming pared 1 base from V and 9 bases from J, leaving 13 bases between. CDR3 sequence: CASSLGHYEGEQFF. The CDR3 nucleotides are TGTGCCAGCAGCTTAGGTCATTATGAGGGTGAGCAGTTCTTC.

The chain joins TRBV20-1 to TRBJ2-7, with 7 nucleotides matching TRBD2. Per germline, CDR1 DFQATT and CDR2 SNEGSKA (reference sequence). V trimming: 6 bases; J trimming: 5 bases; junction bases outside the gene matches: 13. The CDR3 contains 14 residues. CDR3 amino acids: CSAPPGGKENEQYF. DNA of the CDR3: TGCAGTGCCCCCCCGGGGGGAAAGGAGAACGAGCAGTACTTC.

The V and J genes are TRBV6-1 and TRBJ1-6; possibly TRBD1 for D (6 bases). The germline V gene encodes CDR1 MNHNS and CDR2 SASEGT. The CDR3 runs 16 residues. V lost 3 bases and J 4 bases, leaving 13 bases between the germline ends. CDR3 in amino acids: CASSDAGQYYNSPLHF. As DNA, the CDR3 is TGTGCCAGCAGTGACGCCGGACAGTATTATAATTCACCCCTCCACTTT.

In its sample, this clonotype was seen a few times. V gene TRBV9 combines with J gene TRBJ2-1; D call uncertain. V was clipped by 0 bases and J by 10 bases, with 17 bases between them. Per germline, CDR1 SGDLS and CDR2 YYNGEE. This CDR3 comprises 15 residues. CDR3 amino acids: CASSVVGLSDSEQFF. CDR3 bases: TGTGCCAGCAGCGTAGTGGGTCTAAGCGATAGCGAGCAGTTCTTC.

The table lists this clonotype with a few counts. The rearrangement joins TRBV4-3 to TRBJ1-1; no definite D call. Germline V gives CDR1 LGHNA, CDR2 YSLEER. The CDR3 covers 14 residues. V was pared by 0 bases and J by 4 bases, with 9 bases between. The CDR3 is CASSQDGRITEAFF. In DNA form, the CDR3 reads TGCGCCAGCAGCCAAGATGGGCGGATCACTGAAGCTTTCTTT.

This chain joins TRBV20-1 and TRBJ1-6, with D tentatively TRBD1 (6 bases). The CDR3 length is 15 residues. The germline V gene has CDR1 DFQATT and CDR2 SNEGSKA (reference sequence). Trimming pared 1 base from V and 10 bases from J, leaving 17 bases between. DNA for the CDR3: TGCAGTGCTAGAGGAATAGGGGGACCAGAGTCACCCCTCCACTTT. Translating gives CSARGIGGPESPLHF.